This T cell receptor (beta chain) was captured by sequencing in a study of metastatic and nonmetastatic thyroid tumors. Study information: Repertoires were compared across blood and tumor or nodule tissue from malignant and benign thyroid patients.

Findings and caveats of the study: The study reportedly found significantly higher TCR beta diversity in malignant thyroid tumors than benign nodules, in blood and tumor.

In the original processing: Across clinicopathological groups, CDR3 differences served as the basis for building a distant-metastasis classifier for papillary thyroid cancer. MiXCR reprocessed the PCR reads for TCRdb. V and J calls and clone size were set by TCRdb, not the authors. The sample holds approximately 5,800 clones, 25% to 30% seen once. Thyroid surgery was performed in patients who had received no treatment beforehand. In its sample, this clone was seen once. Its antigen is as yet unknown. At one end the junction does not follow the germline gene, possibly because of a read error. CDR1 and CDR2 (germline): SGHTA, FQGNSA. This CDR3 comprises 14 residues.

The sequenced sample was adjacent normal tissue. The TCR sequence derives from a female donor with papillary thyroid cancer or a benign thyroid nodule (not recorded which). Some clones in this sample may be carry-over from other donors' samples. The chain employs TRBV7-2 and TRBJ2-3, with D hard to call. The CDR3 sequence: CASSLAQNTDTQYF. The CDR3 DNA reads as TGTGCCAGCAGCTTAGCGCAGAACACAGATACTCAGTATTTT.